This is a list of T cell receptor beta chains from one sample in a study of monozygotic twins with inflammatory bowel disease. No DNA is given; TCRdb re-called the 5' RACE reads and lists each CDR3 protein once. This table lists some 170,000 distinct CDR3 sequences. Sample: blood. The receptor source for this set is a human donor with ulcerative colitis or Crohn's disease, or a healthy co-twin of an affected twin (not recorded which). Each CDR3 is given with its conserved first and last residue.

cdr3_aa: CSTPGQGPSNYGYTF
j_call: TRBJ1-2
v_call: TRBV29-1

cdr3_aa: CAIRGRGEQFF
j_call: TRBJ2-1
v_call: TRBV10-3

cdr3_aa: CSASTSGGSYNEQFF
j_call: TRBJ2-1
v_call: TRBV20-1

cdr3_aa: CASSLATRFPYEQYF
j_call: TRBJ2-7
v_call: TRBV7-2

cdr3_aa: CSVEASGDPSTDTQYF
j_call: TRBJ2-3
v_call: TRBV29-1

cdr3_aa: CASSLSGPHLRGSDPEQYF
j_call: TRBJ2-7
v_call: TRBV12-3/TRBV12-4

cdr3_aa: CASSKPRDRGLRELFF
j_call: TRBJ2-2
v_call: TRBV19

cdr3_aa: CASSSQDTINYGYTF
j_call: TRBJ1-2
v_call: TRBV7-2

cdr3_aa: CASSFGSGVQETQYF
j_call: TRBJ2-5
v_call: TRBV7-2

cdr3_aa: CASSLAINDYMQYF
j_call: TRBJ2-4
v_call: TRBV7-2

cdr3_aa: CASSLLPLLAGSETQYF
j_call: TRBJ2-5
v_call: TRBV28

cdr3_aa: CAWSGGRWNNSPLHF
j_call: TRBJ1-6
v_call: TRBV30

cdr3_aa: CASSPLTGTQETQYF
j_call: TRBJ2-5
v_call: TRBV7-2

cdr3_aa: CASSFLTSGGAKDTQYF
j_call: TRBJ2-3
v_call: TRBV27

cdr3_aa: CATSGSPSSQETQYF
j_call: TRBJ2-5
v_call: TRBV15

cdr3_aa: CASSLVGGQHNSPLHF
j_call: TRBJ1-6
v_call: TRBV7-2

cdr3_aa: CSASGITNSYEQYF
j_call: TRBJ2-7
v_call: TRBV20-1

cdr3_aa: CASSLGGWNEQFF
j_call: TRBJ2-1
v_call: TRBV28

cdr3_aa: CSARHLALAQETQYF
j_call: TRBJ2-5
v_call: TRBV20-1

cdr3_aa: CASSSTGGGQPQQF
j_call: TRBJ1-5
v_call: TRBV12-3/TRBV12-4